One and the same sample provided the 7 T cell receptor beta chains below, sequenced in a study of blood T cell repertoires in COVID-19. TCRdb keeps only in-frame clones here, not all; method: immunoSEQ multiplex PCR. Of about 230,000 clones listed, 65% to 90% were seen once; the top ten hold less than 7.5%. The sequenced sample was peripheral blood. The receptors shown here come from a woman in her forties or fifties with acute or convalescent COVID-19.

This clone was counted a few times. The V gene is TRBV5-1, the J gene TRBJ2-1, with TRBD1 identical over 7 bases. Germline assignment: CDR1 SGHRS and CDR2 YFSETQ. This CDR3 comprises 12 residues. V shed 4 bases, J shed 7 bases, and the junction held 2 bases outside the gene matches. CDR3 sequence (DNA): TGCGCCAGCAGCATACAGGGGAATGAGCAGTTCTTC. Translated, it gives CASSIQGNEQFF.

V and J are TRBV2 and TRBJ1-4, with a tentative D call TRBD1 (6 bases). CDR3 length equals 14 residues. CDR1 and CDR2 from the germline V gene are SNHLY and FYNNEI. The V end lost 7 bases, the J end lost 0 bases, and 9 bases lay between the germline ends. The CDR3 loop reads CASTRGATNEKLFF. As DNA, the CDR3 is TGTGCCAGCACCAGGGGTGCAACTAATGAAAAACTGTTTTTT.

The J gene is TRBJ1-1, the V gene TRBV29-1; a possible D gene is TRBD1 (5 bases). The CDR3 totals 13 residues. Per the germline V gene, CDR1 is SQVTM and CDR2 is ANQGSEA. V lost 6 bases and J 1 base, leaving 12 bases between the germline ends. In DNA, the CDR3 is TGCAGCGTCACAGGCAGGGCGAACACTGAAGCTTTCTTT. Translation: CSVTGRANTEAFF.

The CDR3 DNA is TGTGCCAGCAGCTTCAGGACTAGCGGGGGGGCCCGGTTCACCGGGGAGCTGTTTTTT. Translated: CASSFRTSGGARFTGELFF. The chain uses TRBV7-3 and TRBJ2-2; 15 bases match TRBD2. Per germline, CDR1 SGHTA and CDR2 FQGTGA. This CDR3 is built from 19 residues. Germline trimming cut 3 bases from V and 4 bases from J; bases unmatched to any gene: 9. Full variable domain (outside the CDR3, taken from reference TRBV7-3 and TRBJ2-2): GAGVSQTPSNKVTEKGKYVELRCDPISGHTALYWYRQSLGQGPEFLIYFQGTGAADDSGLPNDRFFAVRPEGSVSTLKIQRTERGDSAVYLCASSFRTSGGARFTGELFFGEGSRLTVL.

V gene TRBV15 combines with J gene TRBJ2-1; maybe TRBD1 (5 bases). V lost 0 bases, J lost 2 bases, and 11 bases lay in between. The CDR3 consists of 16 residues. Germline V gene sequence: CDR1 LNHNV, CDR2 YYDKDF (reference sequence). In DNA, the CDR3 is TGTGCCACCAGCAGAGATGGGCTAGGGGCCTACAATGAGCAGTTCTTC. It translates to CATSRDGLGAYNEQFF.

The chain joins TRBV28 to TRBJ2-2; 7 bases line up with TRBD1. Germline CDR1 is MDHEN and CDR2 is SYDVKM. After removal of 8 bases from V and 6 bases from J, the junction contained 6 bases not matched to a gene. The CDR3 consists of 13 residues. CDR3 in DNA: TGTGCCAGCGAGCTACAGGGGTCCGGGGAGCTGTTTTTT. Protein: CASELQGSGELFF.

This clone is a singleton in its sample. For the CDR3, the DNA is TGTGCCAGCAGCTGGGGACAAAACTACGAGCAGTACTTC. Its translation: CASSWGQNYEQYF. The chain links TRBV11-1 to TRBJ2-7, with D perhaps TRBD1 (6 bases). V was trimmed by 4 bases and J by 3 bases, leaving 10 bases between them. The CDR3 totals 13 residues. Per the germline V gene, CDR1 is SGHAT and CDR2 is FQDESV (reference sequence). The full variable domain, its missing parts supplied by reference TRBV11-1 and TRBJ2-7, is EAEVAQSPRYKITEKSQAVAFWCDPISGHATLYWYRQILGQGPELLVQFQDESVVDDSQLPKDRFSAERLKGVDSTLKIQPAELGDSAMYLCASSWGQNYEQYFGPGTRLTVT.